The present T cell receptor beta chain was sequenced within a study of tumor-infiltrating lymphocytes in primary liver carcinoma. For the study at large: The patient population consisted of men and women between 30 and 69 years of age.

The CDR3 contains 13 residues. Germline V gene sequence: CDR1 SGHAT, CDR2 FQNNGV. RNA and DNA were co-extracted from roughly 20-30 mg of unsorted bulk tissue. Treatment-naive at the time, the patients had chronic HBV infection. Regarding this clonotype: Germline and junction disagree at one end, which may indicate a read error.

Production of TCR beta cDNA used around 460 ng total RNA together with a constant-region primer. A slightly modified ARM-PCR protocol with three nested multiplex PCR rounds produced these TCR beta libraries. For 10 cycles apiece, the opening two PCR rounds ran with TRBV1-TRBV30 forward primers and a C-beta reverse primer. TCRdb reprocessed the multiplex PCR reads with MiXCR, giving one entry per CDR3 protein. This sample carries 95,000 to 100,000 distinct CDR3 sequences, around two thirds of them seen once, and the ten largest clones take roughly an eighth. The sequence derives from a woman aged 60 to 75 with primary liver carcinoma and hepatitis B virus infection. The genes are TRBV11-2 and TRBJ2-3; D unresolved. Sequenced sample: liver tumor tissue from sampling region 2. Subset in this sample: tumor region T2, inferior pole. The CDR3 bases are TGTGCCAACAGCTTGGATCGAGGAGATAGGCAGTATTTT. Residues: CANSLDRGDRQYF. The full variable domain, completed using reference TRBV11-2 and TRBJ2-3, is EAGVAQSPRYKIIEKRQSVAFWCNPISGHATLYWYQQILGQGPKLLIQFQNNGVVDDSQLPKDRFSAERLKGVDSTLKIQPAKLEDSAVYLCANSLDRGDRQYFGPGTRLTVL.